The 3 T cell receptor beta chains given below trace back to one sample, sequenced in a study of blood T cell repertoires in COVID-19. Produced via immunoSEQ multiplex PCR; TCRdb's table is partial and in-frame only. Of under 110,000 clones in the sample, about 80% were seen once. Sequencing was performed on peripheral blood. These receptor sequences come from an older woman with acute or convalescent COVID-19.

The chain is built from TRBV28 and TRBJ1-4, with a possible D match to TRBD1 (6 bases). The CDR3 is 14 amino acids. Germline loops: CDR1 MDHEN, CDR2 SYDVKM. The ends were cut back, 5 bases at V and 4 bases at J, with 11 bases in the middle. The CDR3 region has the DNA TGTGCCAGCAGTCTAGAGGGACATAATGAAAAACTGTTTTTT. This codes for CASSLEGHNEKLFF.

V gene TRBV5-5 combines with J gene TRBJ2-6, with D maybe TRBD2 (7 bases). The CDR3 extends over 17 amino acids. V lost 4 bases to trimming and J lost 0 bases, with 14 bases between them. The germline V gene has CDR1 SGHKS and CDR2 YYEKEE (reference sequence). Here the CDR3 reads CASSPQGGGSGANVLTF. The CDR3 nucleotides are TGTGCCAGCAGCCCCCAAGGGGGGGGCTCTGGGGCCAACGTCCTGACTTTC.

The genes are TRBV7-8 and TRBJ2-7; TRBD2 matches 8 bases. The V gene's germline CDR1 is SGHVS and CDR2 FQNEAQ. The CDR3 totals 13 residues. The ends lost 1 base at V and 6 bases at J; junction bases unmatched: 2. This CDR3 reads CASSLDGRGEQYF. The CDR3 DNA sequence: TGTGCCAGCAGCTTAGACGGGAGGGGCGAGCAGTACTTC.